This T cell receptor (beta chain) was profiled in a study of blood T cell repertoires in COVID-19. The length of the CDR3 is 15 residues. Losses at the gene ends were 0 bases for V and 8 bases for J; bases not matched to a gene: 4. The germline V gene has CDR1 SGDLS and CDR2 YYNGEE. Assay used: immunoSEQ multiplex PCR; TCRdb lists only in-frame clones, some missing. The sample lists around 120,000 clones; roughly four fifths were seen once. The chain recombines TRBV9 with TRBJ1-4; TRBD1 agrees at 10 bases. The receptor's source is a man aged 50-59 years with acute or convalescent COVID-19. Sample: peripheral blood. The CDR3 coding sequence is TGTGCCAGCAGCGTAGCGGGACAGGGGAAGGAAAAACTGTTTTTT. This codes for CASSVAGQGKEKLFF. The variable domain in full, completed from reference TRBV9 and TRBJ1-4, reads DSGVTQTPKHLITATGQRVTLRCSPRSGDLSVYWYQQSLDQGLQFLIQYYNGEERAKGNILERFSAQQFPDLHSELNLSSLELGDSALYFCASSVAGQGKEKLFFGSGTQLSVL.